This is a list of T cell receptor beta chains from one sample in a study of response to subunit inactivated influenza vaccine. Using its own MiXCR run on the RT-PCR reads, TCRdb lists one record per CDR3 protein. Among roughly 550,000 distinct CDR3 sequences, roughly a quarter were seen once, and the ten largest hold 2.5% to 3.5%. This sample also appeared in a second study, on T cells expressing NK-cell markers.

Sequences were derived from CD4+ T cells sorted from PBMCs, sampled 12 days after vaccination. These receptors all stem from a man between 50 and 59 years old who received an inactivated influenza vaccine. Both conserved end residues are part of each CDR3. The order of the fields is D gene, clone size, J gene, V gene, CDR3 protein, CDR3 DNA. D genes are given only for firm matches. Size tells how often a clone was seen (once, few, many) or the class of an expanded clone, and some rows leave it out.

>-|few|TRBJ1-6|TRBV20-1
CSARDHQSSYNSPLHF
TGCAGTGCTAGAGATCATCAGAGCTCCTATAATTCACCCCTCCACTTT
>-|few|TRBJ1-1|TRBV7-9
CASTVLRTAEAFF
TGTGCCAGCACCGTACTGAGGACAGCTGAAGCTTTCTTT
>TRBD2|few|TRBJ2-1|TRBV7-3
CASSLTPGLANEQFF
TGTGCCAGCAGCTTAACGCCGGGACTAGCGAATGAGCAGTTCTTC
>TRBD1|-|TRBJ2-2|TRBV27
CASTLRGSTGELFF
TGTGCCAGCACCCTCAGGGGGAGCACCGGGGAGCTGTTTTTT
>-|many|TRBJ2-3|TRBV7-2
CASSPEVSGLGTDTQYF
TGTGCCAGCAGCCCGGAGGTTAGCGGCCTAGGCACAGATACGCAGTATTTT
>-|few|TRBJ2-5|TRBV4-3
CASSQLGLLETQYF
TGCGCCAGCAGCCAGCTTGGACTATTAGAGACCCAGTACTTC
>TRBD1|-|TRBJ2-5|TRBV6-1
CASSEGQGRGETQYF
TGTGCCAGCAGCGAGGGACAGGGGAGAGGAGAGACCCAGTACTTC
>TRBD2|few|TRBJ2-2|TRBV9
CASSVATRAGGYTGELFF
TGTGCCAGCAGCGTAGCTACAAGAGCGGGAGGTTACACCGGGGAGCTGTTTTTT
>-|-|TRBJ2-7|TRBV5-5
CASSLTSDLLGGQYF
TGTGCCAGCAGCTTGACCTCGGATCTCCTAGGTGGGCAGTACTTC
>-|-|TRBJ2-7|TRBV25-1
CASSFAGGSEQYF
TGTGCCAGCAGTTTCGCGGGCGGCTCCGAGCAGTACTTC
>-|-|TRBJ2-1|TRBV6-2/TRBV6-3
CASRRGGSYNEQFF
TGTGCCAGCAGACGTGGGGGCTCCTACAATGAGCAGTTCTTC
>TRBD1|-|TRBJ1-2|TRBV7-2
CASSKSGGTANYGYTF
TGTGCCAGCAGCAAAAGTGGAGGGACAGCTAACTATGGCTACACCTTC
>-|-|TRBJ1-5|TRBV12-3/TRBV12-4
CASSPRGNSNQPQHF
TGTGCCAGCAGCCCTCGAGGGAATAGCAATCAGCCCCAGCATTTT
>TRBD2|-|TRBJ2-1|TRBV20-1
CSARRLAGNEQFF
TGCAGTGCTAGAAGGCTAGCGGGCAATGAGCAGTTCTTC
>-|-|TRBJ2-5|TRBV30
CAWSGNSMETQYF
TGTGCCTGGAGTGGAAATAGCATGGAGACCCAGTACTTC
>-|few|TRBJ2-2|TRBV2
CASRSGDKGELFF
TGTGCCAGCAGGTCAGGGGATAAGGGGGAGCTGTTTTTT
>TRBD2|-|TRBJ2-1|TRBV28
CASREGGAYNEQFF
TGTGCCAGCCGGGAGGGGGGCGCCTACAATGAGCAGTTCTTC
>-|-|TRBJ2-1|TRBV20-1
CSAAPSWASYNEQFF
TGCAGTGCTGCCCCGAGCTGGGCATCCTACAATGAGCAGTTCTTC